This TCR beta chain was sequenced in a study of cytomegalovirus exposure and HLA in healthy donors. Study-level points and caveats: As was reported, the classifier diagnosed cytomegalovirus status with high specificity and sensitivity. The TCR clusters that emerged in the first cohort tended, a later analysis found, to co-occur in the 120 or so validation repertoires. Three chains linked to CMV were shown in vitro to be specific for CMV antigens.

As concerns this clone: Antigen specificity is unknown.

Profiling relied on immunoSEQ multiplex PCR, and the TCRdb table lists in-frame clones only, not all of them. Of about 360,000 clones in the sample, more than 80% were seen once. The donors were part of the validation cohort, which consisted of roughly 120 subjects and was separate from the first cohort of 666 subjects. The germline V and J ends were trimmed by 5 bases and 9 bases, with 26 bases remaining between them. CDR1 is LNHDA, CDR2 SQIVND, per germline (reference sequence). There are 17 residues in the CDR3. The TCR sequence derives from a woman aged 18-35 years in good health and CMV-seronegative. The sample was PBMCs. This chain uses TRBV19 with TRBJ2-1; D perhaps matches TRBD2 (5 bases). For the CDR3, the DNA is TGTGCCAGTAGTCTTGATTTAGGAGCGGCCGGGGTCAGTGAGCAGTTCTTC. Amino acids: CASSLDLGAAGVSEQFF.